These T cell receptor beta chains were read from a single sample in a study of naive and memory T cell subsets. A single record per CDR3 protein comes from TCRdb applying MiXCR to the UMI-ligation and nested PCR reads. Of about 150,000 distinct CDR3 sequences listed, 20% to 25% were seen once; the top ten hold 0.095% to 0.12%. The sequenced sample consisted of naive CD4+ T cells from blood. The receptors here all came from a human donor in good health. Both conserved end residues are part of each CDR3. D genes are given only for firm matches. Only part of the rows carry a size: once, few, many, or a class if the clone is expanded.

TRBV6-4,few,TRBD1,TRBJ1-1,TGTGCCAGCAGTGACTTTCTCCAGGGGGAGGACACTGAAGCTTTCTTT,CASSDFLQGEDTEAFF
TRBV28,few,.,TRBJ2-5,TGTGCCAGCAGTTTGTCCTACCTGTCCCGGGGACGGGGCCGAGAGACCCAGTACTTC,CASSLSYLSRGRGRETQYF
TRBV20-1,.,TRBD1,TRBJ2-2,TGCAGTGCCAGAGACAGGGGATTTAGCAGGGAGCTGTTTTTT,CSARDRGFSRELFF
TRBV3-1,few,TRBD2,TRBJ2-1,TGTGCCAGCAGCCAAGGACTAGCTCACAATGAGCAGTTCTTC,CASSQGLAHNEQFF
TRBV18,few,TRBD2,TRBJ2-1,TGTGCCAGCTCACCACCCCCCACATTTGTCGGGAGGGCCTTTCAGCAGTTCTTC,CASSPPPTFVGRAFQQFF
TRBV30,few,.,TRBJ1-5,TGTGCCTGGAGTGAAAGAGGAGATCAGCCCCAGCATTTT,CAWSERGDQPQHF
TRBV29-1,many,.,TRBJ1-1,TGCAGCGTTGCGGGGGTCCTGAACACTGAAGCTTTCTTT,CSVAGVLNTEAFF
TRBV7-8,many,.,TRBJ2-7,TGTGCCAGCAGCTTAGTTGACGGGGTGGACGAGCAGTACTTC,CASSLVDGVDEQYF
TRBV12-3/TRBV12-4,.,.,TRBJ2-1,TGTGCCAGCAGCCCCTACACGGGACCCATTGACTCCAATGAGCAGTTCTTC,CASSPYTGPIDSNEQFF
TRBV10-3,.,.,TRBJ2-7,TGTGCCATCAGTGATGAGGCCGTCTACGAGCAGTACTTC,CAISDEAVYEQYF